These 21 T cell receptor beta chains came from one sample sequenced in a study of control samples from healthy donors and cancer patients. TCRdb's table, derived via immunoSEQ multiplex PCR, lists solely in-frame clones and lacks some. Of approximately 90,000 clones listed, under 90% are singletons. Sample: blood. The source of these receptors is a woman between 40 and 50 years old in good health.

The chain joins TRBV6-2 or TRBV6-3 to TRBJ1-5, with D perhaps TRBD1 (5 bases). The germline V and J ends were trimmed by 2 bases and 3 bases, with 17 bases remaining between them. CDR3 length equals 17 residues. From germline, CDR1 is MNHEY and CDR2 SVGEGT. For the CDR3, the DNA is TGTGCCAGCAGTTACAATTGGGAGGGGCCCCTCAATCAGCCCCAGCATTTT. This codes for CASSYNWEGPLNQPQHF.

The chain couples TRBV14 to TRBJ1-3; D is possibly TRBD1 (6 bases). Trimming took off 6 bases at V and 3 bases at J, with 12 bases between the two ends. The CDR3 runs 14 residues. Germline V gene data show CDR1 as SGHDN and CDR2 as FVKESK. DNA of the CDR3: TGTGCCAGCAGTCGAACAGGGCGTGGAAACACCATATATTTT. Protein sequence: CASSRTGRGNTIYF.

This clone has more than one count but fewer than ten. The CDR3 region is CASSLAAGGQTGELFF. The DNA for the CDR3 is TGTGCCAGCAGCTTGGCGGCGGGGGGGCAAACCGGGGAGCTGTTTTTT. The V gene is TRBV5-6, the J gene TRBJ2-2, with 9 bases fitting TRBD2. The CDR3 totals 16 residues. V was clipped by 0 bases and J by 5 bases; unmatched bases: 5. The V gene's germline CDR1 is SGHDT and CDR2 YYEEEE. Looking up the rest from reference TRBV5-6 and TRBJ2-2 gives the full variable domain: DAGVTQSPTHLIKTRGQQVTLRCSPKSGHDTVSWYQQALGQGPQFIFQYYEEEERQRGNFPDRFSGHQFPNYSSELNVNALLLGDSALYLCASSLAAGGQTGELFFGEGSRLTVL.

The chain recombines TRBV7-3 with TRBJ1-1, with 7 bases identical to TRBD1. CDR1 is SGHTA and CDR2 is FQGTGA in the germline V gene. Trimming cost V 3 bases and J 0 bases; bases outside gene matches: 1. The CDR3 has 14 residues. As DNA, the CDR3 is TGTGCCAGCAGCTTGGGACAGATGAACACTGAAGCTTTCTTT. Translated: CASSLGQMNTEAFF.

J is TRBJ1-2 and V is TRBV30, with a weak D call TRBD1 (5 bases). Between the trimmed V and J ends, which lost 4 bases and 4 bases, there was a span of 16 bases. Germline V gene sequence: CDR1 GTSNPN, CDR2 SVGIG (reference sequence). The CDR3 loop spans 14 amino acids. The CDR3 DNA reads TGTGCCTGGACTGGTTCAGGGTTGACCTATGGCTACACCTTC. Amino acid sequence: CAWTGSGLTYGYTF.

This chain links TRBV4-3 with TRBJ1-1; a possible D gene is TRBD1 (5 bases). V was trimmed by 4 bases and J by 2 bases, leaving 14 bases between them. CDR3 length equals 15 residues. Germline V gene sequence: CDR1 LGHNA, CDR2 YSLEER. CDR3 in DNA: TGCGCCAGCAGCCCCAATGGGCAGGGTAACACTGAAGCTTTCTTT. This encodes CASSPNGQGNTEAFF.

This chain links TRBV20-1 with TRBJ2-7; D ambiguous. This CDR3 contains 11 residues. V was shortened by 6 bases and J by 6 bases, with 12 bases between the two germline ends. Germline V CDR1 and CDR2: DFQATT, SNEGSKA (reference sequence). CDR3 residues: CSALKLGEQYF. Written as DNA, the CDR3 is TGCAGTGCACTTAAGCTGGGCGAGCAGTACTTC.

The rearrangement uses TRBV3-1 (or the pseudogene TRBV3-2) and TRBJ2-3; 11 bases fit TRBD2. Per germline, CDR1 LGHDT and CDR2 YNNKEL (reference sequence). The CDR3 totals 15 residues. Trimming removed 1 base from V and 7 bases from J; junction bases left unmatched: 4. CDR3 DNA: TGTGCCAGCAGCCAAGGTAGCGGGGGGGCGAATACGCAGTATTTT. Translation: CASSQGSGGANTQYF.

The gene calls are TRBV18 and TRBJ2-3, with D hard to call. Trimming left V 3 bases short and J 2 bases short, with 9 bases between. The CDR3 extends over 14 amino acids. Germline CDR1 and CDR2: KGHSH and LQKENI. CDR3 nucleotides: TGTGCCAGCTCACCCCCCTTCCCCACAGATACGCAGTATTTT. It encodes CASSPPFPTDTQYF.

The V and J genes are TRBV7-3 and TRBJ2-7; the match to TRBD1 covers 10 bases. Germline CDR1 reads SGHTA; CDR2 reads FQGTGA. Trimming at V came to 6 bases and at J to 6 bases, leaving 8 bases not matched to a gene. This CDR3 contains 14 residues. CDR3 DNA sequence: TGTGCCAGCAGTCTGACAGGGGGCGTGGGCGAGCAGTACTTC. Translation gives CASSLTGGVGEQYF.

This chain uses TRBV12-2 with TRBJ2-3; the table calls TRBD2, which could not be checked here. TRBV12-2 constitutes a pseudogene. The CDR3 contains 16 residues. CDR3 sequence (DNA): TGTGCAAGTCGCTTAGTCTGTCTAGCGGGGGCAGATACGCAGTATTTT. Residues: CASRLVCLAGADTQYF.

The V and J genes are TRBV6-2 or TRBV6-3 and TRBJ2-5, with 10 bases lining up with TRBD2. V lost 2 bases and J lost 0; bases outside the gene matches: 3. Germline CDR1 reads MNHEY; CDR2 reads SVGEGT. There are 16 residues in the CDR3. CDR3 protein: CASSYVTSGDQETQYF. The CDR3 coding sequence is TGTGCCAGCAGTTACGTAACTAGCGGGGACCAAGAGACCCAGTACTTC.

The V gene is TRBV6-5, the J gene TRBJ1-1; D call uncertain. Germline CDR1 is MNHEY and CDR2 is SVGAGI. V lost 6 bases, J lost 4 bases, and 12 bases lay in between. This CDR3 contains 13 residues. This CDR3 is CASSFNLGTEAFF. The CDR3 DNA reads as TGTGCCAGCAGCTTTAACTTGGGCACTGAAGCTTTCTTT.

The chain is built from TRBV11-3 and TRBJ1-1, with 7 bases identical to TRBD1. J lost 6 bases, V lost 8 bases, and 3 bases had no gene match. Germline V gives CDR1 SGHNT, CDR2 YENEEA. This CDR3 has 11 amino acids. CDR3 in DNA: TGTGCCAGCGCCAGGGGGGCTGAAGCTTTCTTT. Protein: CASARGAEAFF.

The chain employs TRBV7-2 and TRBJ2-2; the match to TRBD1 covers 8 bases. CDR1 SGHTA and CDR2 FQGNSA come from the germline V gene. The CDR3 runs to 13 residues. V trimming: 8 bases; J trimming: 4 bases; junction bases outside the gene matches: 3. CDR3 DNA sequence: TGTGCCAGCCACAGGGGGAGCACCGGGGAGCTGTTTTTT. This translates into CASHRGSTGELFF.

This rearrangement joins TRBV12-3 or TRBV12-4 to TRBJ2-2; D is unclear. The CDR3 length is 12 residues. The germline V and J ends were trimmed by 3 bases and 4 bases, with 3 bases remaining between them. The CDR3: CASSFGTGELFF. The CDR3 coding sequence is TGTGCCAGCAGTTTTGGCACCGGGGAGCTGTTTTTT.

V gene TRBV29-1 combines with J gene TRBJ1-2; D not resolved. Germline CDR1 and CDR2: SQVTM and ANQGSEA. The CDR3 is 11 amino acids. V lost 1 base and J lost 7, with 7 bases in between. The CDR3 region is CSVEGPGGYTF. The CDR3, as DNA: TGCAGCGTTGAAGGGCCGGGTGGCTACACCTTC.

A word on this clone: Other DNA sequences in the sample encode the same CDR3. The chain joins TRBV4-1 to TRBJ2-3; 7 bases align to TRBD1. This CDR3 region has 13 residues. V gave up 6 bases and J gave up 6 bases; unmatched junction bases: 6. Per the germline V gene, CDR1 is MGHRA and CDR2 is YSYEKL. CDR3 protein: CASSPPTGDTQYF. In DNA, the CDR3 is TGCGCCAGCAGTCCCCCGACAGGGGATACGCAGTATTTT.

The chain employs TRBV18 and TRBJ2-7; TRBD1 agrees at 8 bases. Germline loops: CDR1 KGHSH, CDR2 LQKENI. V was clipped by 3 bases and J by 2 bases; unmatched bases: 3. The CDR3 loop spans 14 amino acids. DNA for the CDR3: TGTGCCAGCTCACCGACAGGGGACACCTACGAGCAGTACTTC. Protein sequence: CASSPTGDTYEQYF.

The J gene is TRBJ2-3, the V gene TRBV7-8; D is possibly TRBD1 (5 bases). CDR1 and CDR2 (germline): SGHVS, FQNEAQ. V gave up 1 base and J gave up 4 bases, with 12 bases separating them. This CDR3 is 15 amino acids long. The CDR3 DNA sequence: TGTGCCAGCAGCTTAGGTTCGTGGGGCTCAGATACGCAGTATTTT. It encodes CASSLGSWGSDTQYF.

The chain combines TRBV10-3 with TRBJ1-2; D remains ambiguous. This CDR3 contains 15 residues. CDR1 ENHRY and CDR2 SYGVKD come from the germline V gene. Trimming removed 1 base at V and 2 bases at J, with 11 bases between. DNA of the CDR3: TGTGCCATCAGTGAGTTAGAGACGGACAACTATGGCTACACCTTC. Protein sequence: CAISELETDNYGYTF.